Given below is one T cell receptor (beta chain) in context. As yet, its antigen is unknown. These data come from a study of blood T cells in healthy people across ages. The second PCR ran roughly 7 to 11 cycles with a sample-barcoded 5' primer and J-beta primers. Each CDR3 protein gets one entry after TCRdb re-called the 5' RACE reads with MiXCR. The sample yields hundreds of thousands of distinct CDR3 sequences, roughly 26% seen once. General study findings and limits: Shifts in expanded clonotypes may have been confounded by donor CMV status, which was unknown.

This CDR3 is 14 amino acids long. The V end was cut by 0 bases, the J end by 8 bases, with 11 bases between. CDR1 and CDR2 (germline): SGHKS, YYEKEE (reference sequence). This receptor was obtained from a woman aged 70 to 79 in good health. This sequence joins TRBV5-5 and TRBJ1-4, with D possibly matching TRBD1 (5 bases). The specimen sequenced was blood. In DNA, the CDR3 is TGTGCCAGCAGCTTGGGGGGGGGAGTCGAAAAACTGTTTTTT. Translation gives CASSLGGGVEKLFF.